The rows below give T cell receptor beta chains drawn from one sample of a study of T-cell reconstitution after alpha-beta-depleted transplantation in children. TCRdb fed the PCR reads into MiXCR, producing one record per CDR3 protein. Of 700,000 to 950,000 distinct CDR3 sequences listed, around 17% are singletons. Here the sequenced sample was PBMCs, mostly from graft donor cells, taken 360 days after TCRalphabeta/CD19-depleted stem cell transplant. The receptors were sampled from a male patient younger than 18 who had a stem cell transplant for acute lymphoblastic leukemia, so the T cells may come from the graft donor. Each CDR3 is given with its conserved first and last residue. The order of the fields is D gene, V gene, clone size, J gene, CDR3 DNA, CDR3 protein. A D gene is named only where the DNA matches it firmly. Clone size is shown for a subset of rows, as once, few, many or a class of expanded clone.

D gene: TRBD2; V gene: TRBV6-4; clone size: many; J gene: TRBJ2-1; CDR3 DNA: TGTGCCAGCGGGAGGACTAGCGACTACAATGAGCAGTTCTTC; CDR3 protein: CASGRTSDYNEQFF
D gene: .; V gene: TRBV5-1; clone size: many; J gene: TRBJ2-1; CDR3 DNA: TGCGCCAGCAGCGGGGTAGCGTCTGAGCAGTTCTTC; CDR3 protein: CASSGVASEQFF
D gene: .; V gene: TRBV5-1; clone size: few; J gene: TRBJ2-7; CDR3 DNA: TGCGCCAGCGCCCCAGGGGGGTACTACGAGCAGTACTTC; CDR3 protein: CASAPGGYYEQYF
D gene: .; V gene: TRBV12-3/TRBV12-4; clone size: .; J gene: TRBJ1-4; CDR3 DNA: TGTGCCAGCAGCCTCGTGGTGAGGGTCGCTGAAAAACTGTTTTTT; CDR3 protein: CASSLVVRVAEKLFF
D gene: .; V gene: TRBV7-7; clone size: many; J gene: TRBJ2-1; CDR3 DNA: TGTGCCAGCAGCTCGACTTTGAGCTCCTACAATGAGCAGTTCTTC; CDR3 protein: CASSSTLSSYNEQFF
D gene: TRBD1; V gene: TRBV27; clone size: few; J gene: TRBJ2-1; CDR3 DNA: TGTGCCAGCATCGGACAGGGGCTTTACAATGAGCAGTTCTTC; CDR3 protein: CASIGQGLYNEQFF
D gene: .; V gene: TRBV15; clone size: .; J gene: TRBJ1-1; CDR3 DNA: TGTGCCATCGAACCGCTCCTAGGACGAGGAACTGAAGCTTTCTTT; CDR3 protein: CAIEPLLGRGTEAFF
D gene: TRBD1; V gene: TRBV9; clone size: few; J gene: TRBJ2-2; CDR3 DNA: TGTGCCAGCAGCGTAGACACAGGGGTGGATACCGGGGAGCTGTTTTTT; CDR3 protein: CASSVDTGVDTGELFF
D gene: .; V gene: TRBV4-1; clone size: few; J gene: TRBJ2-2; CDR3 DNA: TGCGCCAGCAGCCAAGGTCCTCGATCGAACACCGGGGAGCTGTTTTTT; CDR3 protein: CASSQGPRSNTGELFF
D gene: TRBD1; V gene: TRBV7-6; clone size: .; J gene: TRBJ1-6; CDR3 DNA: TGTGCCAGCAGCCCCAATTGGACAGGTCATAATTCACCCCTCCACTTT; CDR3 protein: CASSPNWTGHNSPLHF
D gene: TRBD1; V gene: TRBV20-1; clone size: .; J gene: TRBJ2-7; CDR3 DNA: TGCAGTGCTAGAGGCCCCCGGGACAGAAGGTACGAGCAGTACTTC; CDR3 protein: CSARGPRDRRYEQYF
D gene: .; V gene: TRBV5-1; clone size: .; J gene: TRBJ2-1; CDR3 DNA: TGCGCCAGCAGCTTGGGCTTCGAAGTCTACAATGAGCAGTTCTTC; CDR3 protein: CASSLGFEVYNEQFF
D gene: .; V gene: TRBV29-1; clone size: .; J gene: TRBJ2-7; CDR3 DNA: TGCAGCGTTGCCGGGGGCACCTGGTACGAGCAGTACTTC; CDR3 protein: CSVAGGTWYEQYF
D gene: .; V gene: TRBV12-3/TRBV12-4; clone size: many; J gene: TRBJ2-1; CDR3 DNA: TGTGCCAGCAGCTCGACACTCTACTCCTACAATGAGCAGTTCTTC; CDR3 protein: CASSSTLYSYNEQFF
D gene: .; V gene: TRBV5-1; clone size: few; J gene: TRBJ1-1; CDR3 DNA: TGCGCCAGCAGCTTGGGCCTCGGGGACGGGAACACTGAAGCTTTCTTT; CDR3 protein: CASSLGLGDGNTEAFF
D gene: TRBD2; V gene: TRBV7-3; clone size: .; J gene: TRBJ2-1; CDR3 DNA: TGTGCCAGCAGCTTAAGCGGGAGAGTCTATGAGCAGTTCTTC; CDR3 protein: CASSLSGRVYEQFF
D gene: TRBD2; V gene: TRBV9; clone size: many; J gene: TRBJ2-7; CDR3 DNA: TGTGCCAGCAGCGTAGGCCTAGCGGGAGCCCACGAGCAGTACTTC; CDR3 protein: CASSVGLAGAHEQYF
D gene: TRBD2; V gene: TRBV20-1; clone size: .; J gene: TRBJ2-1; CDR3 DNA: TGCAGCCTTGGACTAGCGGCTTACAATGAGCAGTTCTTC; CDR3 protein: CSLGLAAYNEQFF
D gene: TRBD1; V gene: TRBV27; clone size: .; J gene: TRBJ1-5; CDR3 DNA: TGTGCCAGCGAAGGGGGCGTAGGTGATCAGCCCCAGCATTTT; CDR3 protein: CASEGGVGDQPQHF
D gene: .; V gene: TRBV9; clone size: .; J gene: TRBJ2-2; CDR3 DNA: TGTGCCAGCAGCGTCTTTAGCGGGAACACCGGGGAGCTGTTTTTT; CDR3 protein: CASSVFSGNTGELFF
D gene: TRBD2; V gene: TRBV24-1; clone size: .; J gene: TRBJ2-3; CDR3 DNA: TGTGCCACCAGTGATCGAGGACTAGCGAGAACAGATACGCAGTATTTT; CDR3 protein: CATSDRGLARTDTQYF
D gene: TRBD2; V gene: TRBV7-9; clone size: few; J gene: TRBJ2-5; CDR3 DNA: TGTGCCAGCAGCCCCCGGACTAGCGGGAGGCGGGAGACCCAGTACTTC; CDR3 protein: CASSPRTSGRRETQYF
D gene: .; V gene: TRBV5-1; clone size: .; J gene: TRBJ2-4; CDR3 DNA: TGCGCCAGCAGCTTGGGGGGGACCCATCTGAAAAACATTCAGTACTTC; CDR3 protein: CASSLGGTHLKNIQYF
D gene: .; V gene: TRBV4-1; clone size: few; J gene: TRBJ2-7; CDR3 DNA: TGCGCCAGCAGCCCGGGGCCTCCGTGGGACGACTACTACGAGCAGTACTTC; CDR3 protein: CASSPGPPWDDYYEQYF
D gene: TRBD2; V gene: TRBV7-2; clone size: few; J gene: TRBJ2-2; CDR3 DNA: TGTGCCAGCAGCTTAGCAGCGCTAGCGGGGAACACCGGGGAGCTGTTTTTT; CDR3 protein: CASSLAALAGNTGELFF
D gene: .; V gene: TRBV11-1; clone size: .; J gene: TRBJ2-1; CDR3 DNA: TGTGCCAGCAGCTTACCTTCTGGACACCCTACCGCCTACAATGAGCAGTTCTTC; CDR3 protein: CASSLPSGHPTAYNEQFF
D gene: .; V gene: TRBV29-1; clone size: many; J gene: TRBJ1-1; CDR3 DNA: TGCAGCGTCGCCGGGGGGGCAGGGGAAGCTTTCTTT; CDR3 protein: CSVAGGAGEAFF
D gene: TRBD1; V gene: TRBV11-2; clone size: .; J gene: TRBJ2-7; CDR3 DNA: TGTGCCAGCAGCTTATCTGGACAGGCTCCCTACGAGCAGTACTTC; CDR3 protein: CASSLSGQAPYEQYF
D gene: .; V gene: TRBV5-1; clone size: .; J gene: TRBJ2-7; CDR3 DNA: TGCGCCAGCACCTCCGGGACAATCTATTACGAGCAGTACTTC; CDR3 protein: CASTSGTIYYEQYF
D gene: TRBD2; V gene: TRBV3-1; clone size: .; J gene: TRBJ2-6; CDR3 DNA: TGTGCCATCTGCCTGACTAGCGGGAGAAGGGCTGGGGCCAACGTCCTGACTTTC; CDR3 protein: CAICLTSGRRAGANVLTF
D gene: TRBD1; V gene: TRBV13; clone size: few; J gene: TRBJ1-1; CDR3 DNA: TGTGCCAGCATCCAGGGGGACGTGTTCACTGAAGCTTTCTTT; CDR3 protein: CASIQGDVFTEAFF
D gene: TRBD2; V gene: TRBV10-3; clone size: few; J gene: TRBJ2-3; CDR3 DNA: TGTGCCATCAGGAGAACTAGCGGGAGTACCGCAGATACGCAGTATTTT; CDR3 protein: CAIRRTSGSTADTQYF
D gene: .; V gene: TRBV19; clone size: .; J gene: TRBJ2-7; CDR3 DNA: TGTGCCAGTAGTATAATGGACCACGAGCAGTACTTC; CDR3 protein: CASSIMDHEQYF
D gene: .; V gene: TRBV18; clone size: once; J gene: TRBJ1-4; CDR3 DNA: TGTGCCAGCTCGAAGGCCCCACCGTTTATGGAAAAACTGTTTTTT; CDR3 protein: CASSKAPPFMEKLFF
D gene: .; V gene: TRBV11-1; clone size: few; J gene: TRBJ2-7; CDR3 DNA: TGTGCCAGTAGGACAGTTACTTCCTACGAGCAGTACTTC; CDR3 protein: CASRTVTSYEQYF
D gene: .; V gene: TRBV7-8; clone size: .; J gene: TRBJ2-5; CDR3 DNA: TGTGCCAGCAGTCGACGACAGGCCCTTCAGGCGCAAGAGACCCAGTACTTC; CDR3 protein: CASSRRQALQAQETQYF
D gene: TRBD2; V gene: TRBV5-1; clone size: few; J gene: TRBJ2-7; CDR3 DNA: TGCGCCAGCAGCTCCCGACTAGCGGCAACCAAATACGAGCAGTACTTC; CDR3 protein: CASSSRLAATKYEQYF
D gene: TRBD1; V gene: TRBV15; clone size: .; J gene: TRBJ1-5; CDR3 DNA: TGTGCCACCAGCCGAGGACAGGGCGTTCAGCCCCAGCATTTT; CDR3 protein: CATSRGQGVQPQHF
D gene: .; V gene: TRBV5-1; clone size: .; J gene: TRBJ1-1; CDR3 DNA: TGCGCCAGCAGCTTTTGGGAAGGGTTGGACACTGAAGCTTTCTTT; CDR3 protein: CASSFWEGLDTEAFF
D gene: TRBD2; V gene: TRBV6-2/TRBV6-3; clone size: .; J gene: TRBJ2-5; CDR3 DNA: TGTGCCAGCAGTTATGGGGGAGGAGCGGGAGGCCGCCAAGAGACCCAGTACTTC; CDR3 protein: CASSYGGGAGGRQETQYF
D gene: TRBD2; V gene: TRBV5-1; clone size: many; J gene: TRBJ2-2; CDR3 DNA: TGCGCCAGCAGCTTCCCCGGACTAGCGGCTACCGGGGAGCTGTTTTTT; CDR3 protein: CASSFPGLAATGELFF
D gene: .; V gene: TRBV5-1; clone size: few; J gene: TRBJ2-7; CDR3 DNA: TGCGCCAGCAGCTTGGACAGGGCGCCTAGGGCCTACGAGCAGTACTTC; CDR3 protein: CASSLDRAPRAYEQYF
D gene: .; V gene: TRBV20-1; clone size: .; J gene: TRBJ2-3; CDR3 DNA: TGCAGTGCTAGAGGGGGGGGGGCCGTTACGCAGTATTTT; CDR3 protein: CSARGGGAVTQYF
D gene: TRBD2; V gene: TRBV28; clone size: .; J gene: TRBJ2-3; CDR3 DNA: TGTGCCAGCAGTCATACTAGCGGGAGGACCACAGATACGCAGTATTTT; CDR3 protein: CASSHTSGRTTDTQYF
D gene: .; V gene: TRBV27; clone size: .; J gene: TRBJ1-4; CDR3 DNA: TGTGCCAGCAGTCCTAGGGGGAGAGCTAATGAAAAACTGTTTTTT; CDR3 protein: CASSPRGRANEKLFF
D gene: .; V gene: TRBV6-5; clone size: many; J gene: TRBJ2-4; CDR3 DNA: TGTGCCAGCAGTTATGGGGCGGGGGCCAAAAACATTCAGTACTTC; CDR3 protein: CASSYGAGAKNIQYF
D gene: .; V gene: TRBV10-3; clone size: few; J gene: TRBJ2-5; CDR3 DNA: TGTGCCATCAGTGAGTCGACGGGAGCGGAGACCCAGTACTTC; CDR3 protein: CAISESTGAETQYF
D gene: .; V gene: TRBV11-3; clone size: few; J gene: TRBJ2-3; CDR3 DNA: TGTGCCAGCAGCTTAGGGTTCATCACACAGACAGATACGCAGTATTTT; CDR3 protein: CASSLGFITQTDTQYF
D gene: TRBD2; V gene: TRBV5-1; clone size: few; J gene: TRBJ2-1; CDR3 DNA: TGCGCCAGCAGCTTGGCTAGCGGCTCTTTCGGTGAGCAGTTCTTC; CDR3 protein: CASSLASGSFGEQFF
D gene: .; V gene: TRBV2; clone size: few; J gene: TRBJ2-5; CDR3 DNA: TGTGCCAGCACTCGTGAGACCCAGTACTTC; CDR3 protein: CASTRETQYF
D gene: TRBD2; V gene: TRBV27; clone size: few; J gene: TRBJ2-7; CDR3 DNA: TGTGCCAGCAGTTCACAGGCTAGCGGATCCTACGAGCAGTACTTC; CDR3 protein: CASSSQASGSYEQYF
D gene: TRBD1; V gene: TRBV7-3; clone size: .; J gene: TRBJ1-1; CDR3 DNA: TGTGCCAGCAGCGCGTCCCACAACAGGGGTTCGAACACTGAAGCTTTCTTT; CDR3 protein: CASSASHNRGSNTEAFF
D gene: .; V gene: TRBV6-5; clone size: .; J gene: TRBJ1-3; CDR3 DNA: TGTGCCAGCGAGAGCTCTGGAAACACCATATATTTT; CDR3 protein: CASESSGNTIYF
D gene: .; V gene: TRBV7-2; clone size: once; J gene: TRBJ2-7; CDR3 DNA: TGTGCCAGCAGCTTCGGACGTAACCTCCTCCACGAGCAGTACTTC; CDR3 protein: CASSFGRNLLHEQYF
D gene: .; V gene: TRBV6-1; clone size: .; J gene: TRBJ2-1; CDR3 DNA: TGTGCCAGCAGACTAAGCTCCTACAATGAGCAGTTCTTC; CDR3 protein: CASRLSSYNEQFF
D gene: .; V gene: TRBV7-8; clone size: many; J gene: TRBJ2-1; CDR3 DNA: TGTGCCAGCAGCTTAGGTACGGGATACGAGCAGTTCTTC; CDR3 protein: CASSLGTGYEQFF
D gene: .; V gene: TRBV20-1; clone size: .; J gene: TRBJ1-6; CDR3 DNA: TGCAGTGCTAGTAACAGGAGCTCCTATAATTCACCCCTCCACTTT; CDR3 protein: CSASNRSSYNSPLHF
D gene: .; V gene: TRBV29-1; clone size: few; J gene: TRBJ2-4; CDR3 DNA: TGCAGCGTTGAAGACAAACGGTATAGAGGCATTCAGTACTTC; CDR3 protein: CSVEDKRYRGIQYF
D gene: TRBD2; V gene: TRBV27; clone size: few; J gene: TRBJ2-1; CDR3 DNA: TGTGCCAGCAGTTTCCGCGGGGGGGACTCCTACAATGAGCAGTTCTTC; CDR3 protein: CASSFRGGDSYNEQFF